This TCR beta chain is from a study of early T cells in non-severe SARS-CoV-2 infection. The CDR3 loop spans 16 amino acids. Trimming removed 2 bases from V and 0 bases from J; junction bases left unmatched: 8. The germline V gene encodes CDR1 SGHRS and CDR2 YFSETQ. TCRdb re-called the 5' RACE reads with MiXCR, one entry per CDR3 protein. The table lists roughly 50,000 distinct CDR3 sequences, 5.6% of them singletons. This clonotype came up many times. The chain uses TRBV5-1 and TRBJ2-7; 7 bases align to TRBD2. Material for sequencing was whole blood. The sequence derives from an adult who was a healthcare worker with PCR-confirmed SARS-CoV-2 infection or an uninfected control (not recorded which). The CDR3 loop is CASSFGSGDLSYEQYF. In nucleotides, the CDR3 is TGCGCCAGCAGCTTTGGAAGCGGGGACCTCTCCTACGAGCAGTACTTC.